This TCR beta chain appears in the sequencing data of a study of blood T cell repertoires in COVID-19. Study information: Acute and convalescent COVID-19 specimens originated in the United States, Italy and Spain. T cells, B-cell-depleted T cells, or PBMCs provided the cDNA or gDNA that served as material.

With 0 bases removed from V and 3 bases from J, the gap between germline ends came to 9 bases. This CDR3 has 15 amino acids. Germline CDR1 and CDR2: LNHNV and YYDKDF (reference sequence). In the original workflow: Amplification of reference gene primers was used by the study to estimate nucleated cell counts. Produced via immunoSEQ multiplex PCR; TCRdb's table is partial and in-frame only. D and trimming come from the DNA, and the V and J calls and clone size come from that table. This table has about 100,000 clones, less than 90% appearing once. This TCR was recovered from a man at least 80 years old with acute or convalescent COVID-19. The chain recombines TRBV15 with TRBJ1-5, with TRBD1 as a possible D gene (5 bases). The sample taken for sequencing was peripheral blood. CDR3 amino acids: CATSRDGRVNQPQHF. The CDR3 DNA reads as TGTGCCACCAGCAGAGATGGCAGGGTCAATCAGCCCCAGCATTTT.